What follows are 27 T cell receptor beta chains derived from one specimen sequenced in a study of early T cells in non-severe SARS-CoV-2 infection. TCRdb reprocessed the 5' RACE reads via MiXCR and lists one record per CDR3 protein. The top ten clones hold approximately 7.5% of a sample with 35,000 to 45,000 distinct CDR3 sequences, less than 6.5% of them seen once. Material: whole blood, obtained at baseline. These receptors all stem from an adult who was a healthcare worker with PCR-confirmed SARS-CoV-2 infection or an uninfected control (not recorded which).

For the CDR3, the DNA is TGTGCCAGCAGTTTAGGGGTTGAAGCTTTCTTT. Protein sequence: CASSLGVEAFF. V usage is TRBV12-3 or TRBV12-4 and J usage is TRBJ1-1; D gene unclear. V lost 1 base to trimming and J lost 7 bases, with 4 bases between them. The CDR3 is 11 residues long.

This clonotype was seen ten or more times. The rearrangement links TRBV19 to TRBJ1-4, with D possibly being TRBD1 (6 bases). The germline V gene has CDR1 LNHDA and CDR2 SQIVND (reference sequence). The CDR3 extends over 16 amino acids. V shed 5 bases and J shed 8 bases, with 21 bases lying between them. CDR3 sequence (DNA): TGTGCCAGTAGTCCCCTAGTCGGGGGGGCGAGGGAAAAACTGTTTTTT. Its translation: CASSPLVGGAREKLFF.

This clonotype came up many times. The chain combines TRBV21-1 with TRBJ2-5. TRBV21-1 is annotated as a pseudogene. CDR3 size: 15 residues. Here the CDR3 DNA reads TGTGCCAGCAGCAATAAGACTGACTACCAAGAGACCCAGTACTTC. Translated: CASSNKTDYQETQYF.

The genes are TRBV6-5 and TRBJ2-7, with D possibly TRBD1 on 6 matching bases. The CDR3 spans 11 residues. The germline V gene encodes CDR1 MNHEY and CDR2 SVGAGI. Trimming took 5 bases from V and 5 from J, leaving 7 bases between them. The CDR3 region is CASSTGHEQYF. The CDR3 nucleotides are TGTGCCAGCAGTACAGGGCACGAGCAGTACTTC.

This clonotype was seen many times. The chain employs TRBV7-8 and TRBJ2-5, with D tentatively TRBD2 (7 bases). V was cut by 2 bases and J by 3 bases, with 13 bases left in between. CDR1 is SGHVS and CDR2 is FQNEAQ in the germline V gene. The CDR3 consists of 15 residues. The CDR3 bases are TGTGCCAGCAGCTTATCTAGGGGGGGGAAAGAGACCCAGTACTTC. Translation: CASSLSRGGKETQYF.

The chain carries TRBV12-3 or TRBV12-4 and TRBJ2-1, with 7 positions matching TRBD1. The CDR3 is 15 residues long. V was clipped by 1 base and J by 8 bases; unmatched bases: 8. Here the CDR3 DNA reads TGTGCCAGCAGTTTAGTCGACAGGGTAGGCGATGAGCAGTTCTTC. Its protein product is CASSLVDRVGDEQFF.

This clonotype was found many times. J is TRBJ2-1 and V is TRBV12-3 or TRBV12-4; 7 bases agree with TRBD1. With 6 bases clipped from V and 1 base from J, the junction kept 6 bases outside the gene matches. The CDR3 sequence is 15 residues long. The chain's CDR3 is CASSPGQYSYNEQFF. CDR3 DNA: TGTGCCAGCAGCCCGGGACAGTATTCCTACAATGAGCAGTTCTTC.

This clonotype was detected a few times. This chain joins TRBV12-3 or TRBV12-4 and TRBJ2-3; a possible D gene is TRBD2 (7 bases). Trimming pared 3 bases from V and 5 bases from J, leaving 15 bases between. The CDR3 has 15 residues. The CDR3: CASSFLRGGGDTQYF. In nucleotides, the CDR3 is TGTGCCAGCAGTTTTCTGAGGGGGGGAGGAGATACGCAGTATTTT.

This clonotype was seen only a few times. The rearrangement joins TRBV15 to TRBJ2-1, with TRBD2 matching 8 bases. Germline CDR1 is LNHNV and CDR2 is YYDKDF (reference sequence). V shed 7 bases, J shed 7 bases, and the junction held 9 bases outside the gene matches. The CDR3 spans 14 residues. CDR3 nucleotide sequence: TGTGCCACCAACCGCGGGGGGCCCGGTAATGAGCAGTTCTTC. Translating gives CATNRGGPGNEQFF.

This clonotype has ten or more counts. The chain has TRBV5-1 and TRBJ2-2; no clear D gene. Germline CDR1 SGHRS, CDR2 YFSETQ. Trimming left V 0 bases short and J 2 bases short, with 11 bases between. CDR3 size: 16 residues. CDR3 nucleotide sequence: TGCGCCAGCAGCTTGGCCTCCCGGTTAAACACCGGGGAGCTGTTTTTT. This sequence encodes CASSLASRLNTGELFF.

This chain joins TRBV27 and TRBJ1-6; tentative D call: TRBD1 (5 bases). The germline V and J ends were trimmed by 4 bases and 2 bases, with 9 bases remaining between them. This CDR3 region has 15 residues. Germline-derived CDR1 and CDR2 are MNHEY and SMNVEV (reference sequence). CDR3: CASSWAGTYNSPLHF. The DNA of the CDR3 is TGTGCCAGCAGTTGGGCAGGGACCTATAATTCACCCCTCCACTTT.

In this sample, this clonotype turned up a few times. The chain has TRBV6-2 or TRBV6-3 and TRBJ2-7; unclear D gene. This CDR3 comprises 13 residues. Germline assignment: CDR1 MNHEY and CDR2 SVGEGT. The ends were cut back, 0 bases at V and 7 bases at J, with 10 bases in the middle. CDR3 nucleotides: TGTGCCAGCAGTTACTCCCAGGCGGAGGAGCAGTACTTC. This translates into CASSYSQAEEQYF.

This clonotype was seen at least ten times. This rearrangement joins TRBV7-9 to TRBJ2-1, with 12 bases identical to TRBD2. The CDR3 is 16 residues long. V shed 5 bases, J shed 5 bases, and the junction held 7 bases outside the gene matches. Germline loops: CDR1 SEHNR, CDR2 FQNEAQ (reference sequence). The CDR3 DNA sequence: TGTGCCAGCAGCCCTAATCGACTAGCGGGGGACAATGAGCAGTTCTTC. It codes for CASSPNRLAGDNEQFF.

This clonotype occurred many times. This sequence joins TRBV29-1 and TRBJ1-1, with D possibly TRBD1 on 5 matching bases. Trimming removed 3 bases at V and 11 bases at J, with 16 bases between. CDR1 is SQVTM and CDR2 is ANQGSEA in the germline V gene. The CDR3 runs 12 residues. This CDR3 reads CSVDGQQDRAFF. Here the CDR3 DNA reads TGCAGCGTTGACGGCCAACAGGATCGGGCTTTCTTT.

There are a few counts of this clonotype. This chain links TRBV10-3 with TRBJ2-1; D gene unclear. Germline V gene data show CDR1 as ENHRY and CDR2 as SYGVKD. V was pared by 0 bases and J by 0 bases, with 12 bases between. This CDR3 comprises 17 residues. Written as DNA, the CDR3 is TGTGCCATCAGTGAGTCGACTCAAGGGTTCTCCTACAATGAGCAGTTCTTC. It translates to CAISESTQGFSYNEQFF.

This clonotype was counted a few times. V is TRBV28 and J is TRBJ2-5, with 7 bases identical to TRBD1. With V trimmed by 6 bases and J by 5 bases, 9 bases remained unmatched. The V gene's germline CDR1 is MDHEN and CDR2 SYDVKM. The CDR3 is 14 amino acids. The CDR3 region is CASSRTGLRETQYF. In DNA form, the CDR3 reads TGTGCCAGCAGCCGGACAGGCCTTCGTGAGACCCAGTACTTC.

This clonotype was recorded at least ten times. The V call is TRBV12-3 or TRBV12-4, the J call TRBJ2-7, with a tentative D call TRBD2 (6 bases). This CDR3 is built from 15 residues. The V and J ends lost 3 bases and 6 bases respectively, with 18 bases between them. CDR3 coding DNA: TGTGCCAGCAGTTTTCTCAGGTTAGGAGGGAGCGAGCAGTACTTC. It specifies CASSFLRLGGSEQYF.

This rearrangement joins TRBV19 to TRBJ2-1; no reliable D call. The CDR3 has 13 amino acids. The germline CDR1 and CDR2 sequences are LNHDA and SQIVND (reference sequence). The V end was cut by 3 bases, the J end by 2 bases, with 5 bases between. The CDR3 is CASSMATYNEQFF. The DNA for the CDR3 is TGTGCCAGTAGTATGGCTACCTACAATGAGCAGTTCTTC.

The sample holds many counts of this clonotype. The chain employs TRBV12-3 or TRBV12-4 and TRBJ2-7; TRBD1 agrees at 7 bases. The CDR3 consists of 12 residues. Germline trimming cut 6 bases from V and 5 bases from J; bases unmatched to any gene: 4. In DNA, the CDR3 is TGTGCCAGCAGCAACACAGGGGACGAGCAGTACTTC. It specifies CASSNTGDEQYF.

The rearrangement uses TRBV7-6 and TRBJ2-3; 9 nucleotides agree with TRBD2. Germline loops: CDR1 SGHVS, CDR2 FNYEAQ. The CDR3 is 18 amino acids. V lost 7 bases to trimming and J lost 2 bases; unmatched junction nucleotides: 16. Here the CDR3 reads CASTQRSGGSKSTDTQYF. Here the CDR3 DNA reads TGTGCCAGCACCCAACGGAGCGGGGGGTCGAAATCCACAGATACGCAGTATTTT.

This clonotype has at least ten counts. This sequence joins TRBV6-5 and TRBJ1-2; D uncertain. The CDR3 is made up of 14 amino acids. Germline CDR1 reads MNHEY; CDR2 reads SVGAGI. Trimming removed 2 bases from V and 4 bases from J, with 11 bases in between. CDR3 nucleotides: TGTGCCAGCAGTTACAGTGTGGGCAGCTATGGCTACACCTTC. It encodes CASSYSVGSYGYTF.

The chain combines TRBV3-1 with TRBJ2-4; TRBD1 might be the D (6 bases). CDR3 length: 19 amino acids. V shed 0 bases and J shed 0 bases, with 18 bases lying between them. Germline values: CDR1 LGHDT, CDR2 YNNKEL (reference sequence). The CDR3 bases are TGTGCCAGCAGCCAAGACAGAGGGAGACAGGCCTTAGCCAAAAACATTCAGTACTTC. It is translated as CASSQDRGRQALAKNIQYF.

This clonotype was seen many times. The J gene is TRBJ1-6, the V gene TRBV20-1; the D is unclear. The V gene lost 0 bases and the J gene lost 10 bases, with 4 bases spanning the gap. Germline assignment: CDR1 DFQATT and CDR2 SNEGSKA (reference sequence). This CDR3 is 11 amino acids long. The CDR3 region has the DNA TGCAGTGCTAGAGAGAGGTCACCCCTCCACTTT. Translated, it gives CSARERSPLHF.

This clonotype has ten or more counts. V and J are TRBV19 and TRBJ2-4; possibly TRBD1 for D (6 bases). Between the trimmed V and J ends, which lost 1 base and 0 bases, there was a span of 13 bases. The germline V gene has CDR1 LNHDA and CDR2 SQIVND (reference sequence). CDR3 size: 17 residues. The CDR3 DNA is TGTGCCAGTAGTATAGTGTTAGGGGGTTCAGCCAAAAACATTCAGTACTTC. It codes for CASSIVLGGSAKNIQYF.

This clonotype was observed a handful of times. The chain joins TRBV10-2 to TRBJ1-6; D is uncertain. The CDR3 is 14 residues long. The germline V gene has CDR1 WSHSY and CDR2 SAAADI. Trimming cost V 3 bases and J 4 bases, with 7 bases left between them. CDR3 region: CASSDSGYNSPLHF. Written as DNA, the CDR3 is TGCGCCAGCAGTGATTCGGGATATAATTCACCCCTCCACTTT.

This clonotype was seen at least ten times. The chain joins TRBV6-5 to TRBJ1-5; a possible D gene is TRBD1 (5 bases). The CDR3 totals 14 residues. Germline CDR1 is MNHEY and CDR2 is SVGAGI. With 6 bases removed from V and 8 bases from J, the gap between germline ends came to 17 bases. Written as DNA, the CDR3 is TGTGCCAGCAGCTCCGGGACGGTGAAAGAGCCCCAGCATTTT. Its protein product is CASSSGTVKEPQHF.

Ten or more counts support this clonotype. The CDR3 DNA reads TGTGCCAGCAGCGCGGGACAGGTCTCTGGGGCCAACGTCCTGACTTTC. Translated: CASSAGQVSGANVLTF. J is TRBJ2-6 and V is TRBV5-8; 8 bases are shared with TRBD1. V shed 4 bases and J 0 bases; nucleotides not matched to a gene: 3. This CDR3 region has 16 residues. CDR1 SGHTS and CDR2 YDEGEE come from the germline V gene.